The 17 T cell receptor beta chains below come from one sample, sequenced in a study of T cell repertoires in cytomegalovirus infection. TCRdb redid the calling of the reads with MiXCR, one entry per CDR3 protein. The sample comprises roughly 600,000 distinct CDR3 sequences, approximately 24% of which are singletons, and 8% rests with the top ten. Sequencing was done on a sample of CD8+ T cells from PBMCs. Receptor source: a human donor in good health (CMV status not recorded). Some clones in this sample may be carry-over from other donors' samples.

This chain connects TRBV6-1 to TRBJ2-2, with D tentatively TRBD1 (6 bases). Germline V gene data show CDR1 as MNHNS and CDR2 as SASEGT. V lost 4 bases, J lost 7 bases, and 10 bases lay in between. This CDR3 is 13 amino acids long. The CDR3 DNA sequence: TGTGCCAGCAGTGCCCAGGGGAACGGGGAGCTGTTTTTT. Translating gives CASSAQGNGELFF.

This clonotype occurred a few times. A much larger clone lies one base from this, so it may be a read error. V gene TRBV5-8 combines with J gene TRBJ1-2, with 11 bases lining up with TRBD1. CDR3 length: 13 amino acids. V lost 4 bases to trimming and J lost 7 bases; unmatched junction nucleotides: 3. From germline, CDR1 is SGHTS and CDR2 YDEGEE. CDR3: CASSTGTGGGYTF. The DNA of the CDR3 is TGTGCCAGCAGCACCGGGACAGGGGGTGGCTACACCTTC.

The V and J genes are TRBV19 and TRBJ1-1; D unclear. The CDR3 sequence is 13 residues long. Trimming took 3 bases from V and 4 from J, leaving 9 bases between them. Per germline, CDR1 LNHDA and CDR2 SQIVND (reference sequence). This CDR3 reads CASSISPLTEAFF. CDR3 coding DNA: TGTGCCAGTAGTATTAGTCCTCTCACTGAAGCTTTCTTT.

This clonotype has at least ten counts. This chain connects TRBV5-1 to TRBJ2-1, with TRBD2 matching 13 bases. V was clipped by 4 bases and J by 2 bases; unmatched bases: 3. This CDR3 spans 16 amino acids. Per the germline V gene, CDR1 is SGHRS and CDR2 is YFSETQ. CDR3 region: CASSLLAGGAYNEQFF. The CDR3 DNA sequence: TGCGCCAGCAGCCTACTAGCGGGGGGGGCCTACAATGAGCAGTTCTTC. The variable domain in full, completed from reference TRBV5-1 and TRBJ2-1, reads KAGVTQTPRYLIKTRGQQVTLSCSPISGHRSVSWYQQTPGQGLQFLFEYFSETQRNKGNFPGRFSGRQFSNSRSEMNVSTLELGDSALYLCASSLLAGGAYNEQFFGPGTRLTVL.

The chain couples TRBV2 to TRBJ2-1; D is undetermined. The CDR3 is made up of 11 amino acids. Germline lookup yields CDR1 SNHLY and CDR2 FYNNEI. V was pared by 8 bases and J by 3 bases, with 5 bases between. CDR3 bases: TGTGCCAGCCTCAGCTACAATGAGCAGTTCTTC. Its translation: CASLSYNEQFF.

The J gene is TRBJ2-5, the V gene TRBV6-2 or TRBV6-3; a possible D gene is TRBD1 (5 bases). This CDR3 has 14 amino acids. CDR1 MNHEY and CDR2 SVGEGT come from the germline V gene. The V end lost 6 bases, the J end lost 5 bases, and 16 bases lay between the germline ends. The CDR3 sequence is CASRIGAPGETQYF. In DNA form, the CDR3 reads TGTGCCAGCAGGATAGGGGCCCCGGGTGAGACCCAGTACTTC.

Regarding this clonotype: This is likely an artifact of a read error, given a far larger clone one base away. The genes are TRBV7-6 and TRBJ1-1; D gene unclear. CDR3 length equals 13 residues. The germline V gene has CDR1 SGHVS and CDR2 FNYEAQ. The CDR3 here is CTSSLNSNTEAFF. The CDR3 DNA reads as TGTACCAGCAGCTTAAATTCGAACACTGAAGCTTTCTTT.

This clonotype was observed a handful of times. This chain joins TRBV6-2 or TRBV6-3 and TRBJ2-1; 9 bases fit TRBD1. Germline assignment: CDR1 MNHEY and CDR2 SVGEGT. This CDR3 comprises 17 residues. The trim removed 3 bases at V and 2 bases at J, leaving 8 bases unmatched. Here the CDR3 DNA reads TGTGCCAGCAGTTATCCTCGGACAGGGGCACCCTACAATGAGCAGTTCTTC. It translates to CASSYPRTGAPYNEQFF.

About this clonotype: Since a much larger clone is just one base distant, this may be a read error. The chain uses TRBV7-3 and TRBJ2-4; D is unclear. This CDR3 has 14 residues. Germline-derived CDR1 and CDR2 are SGHTA and FQGTGA. The chain's CDR3 is CASSPVFAKNIRYF. As DNA, the CDR3 is TGTGCCAGCAGCCCAGTTTTTGCCAAAAACATTCGGTACTTC.

This chain uses TRBV20-1 with TRBJ2-7; the D is unclear. Deletions cut 4 bases from V and 3 bases from J, with 10 bases between. CDR1 DFQATT and CDR2 SNEGSKA come from the germline V gene (reference sequence). This CDR3 is built from 12 residues. This chain's CDR3 is CSATLRGYEQYV. Written as DNA, the CDR3 is TGCAGTGCTACACTCCGAGGCTACGAGCAGTACGTC.

This chain's CDR3 is CASSVTGQGVFEQYV. For the CDR3, the DNA is TGTGCCAGCAGCGTAACGGGACAGGGTGTATTCGAGCAGTACGTC. This sequence joins TRBV5-4 and TRBJ2-7; 9 nucleotides align to TRBD1. Per the germline V gene, CDR1 is SGHNT and CDR2 is YYREEE (reference sequence). J lost 6 bases, V lost 4 bases, and 11 bases had no gene match. CDR3 length: 15 residues.

V is TRBV20-1 and J is TRBJ1-6; 7 bases match TRBD1. Germline CDR1 reads DFQATT; CDR2 reads SNEGSKA (reference sequence). The CDR3 is 16 amino acids. The V segment lost 1 base and the J segment 2 bases; nucleotides outside the gene matches: 5. The chain's CDR3 is CSARATGTAYNSPLHF. The CDR3 region has the DNA TGCAGTGCTAGAGCTACCGGGACAGCCTATAATTCACCCCTCCACTTT.

The gene calls are TRBV7-9 and TRBJ1-5; D is ambiguous. The ends were cut back, 5 bases at V and 1 base at J, with 15 bases in the middle. CDR1 and CDR2 from the germline V gene are SEHNR and FQNEAQ (reference sequence). The CDR3 covers 16 residues. CDR3 residues: CASSPSQGLSNQPQHF. CDR3 nucleotides: TGTGCCAGCAGCCCAAGTCAAGGGTTGAGCAATCAGCCCCAGCATTTT.

The chain couples TRBV13 to TRBJ2-4; 8 bases line up with TRBD2. The germline CDR1 and CDR2 sequences are PRHDT and FYEKMQ (reference sequence). Trimming at V came to 4 bases and at J to 4 bases, leaving 6 bases not matched to a gene. The CDR3 is 15 amino acids. CDR3 region: CASSYQRGSKNIQYF. In DNA form, the CDR3 reads TGTGCCAGCAGCTACCAGCGGGGGTCGAAAAACATTCAGTACTTC. The full variable domain, with the rest looked up from reference TRBV13 and TRBJ2-4, is AAGVIQSPRHLIKEKRETATLKCYPIPRHDTVYWYQQGPGQDPQFLISFYEKMQSDKGSIPDRFSAQQFSDYHSELNMSSLELGDSALYFCASSYQRGSKNIQYFGAGTRLSVL.

This clonotype showed up many times. J is TRBJ2-4 and V is TRBV7-2; D is possibly TRBD1 (7 bases). This CDR3 contains 15 residues. Germline-derived CDR1 and CDR2 are SGHTA and FQGNSA. V gave up 1 base and J gave up 7 bases, with 14 bases separating them. CDR3 amino acids: CASSLEAGGMNIQYF. In DNA, the CDR3 is TGTGCCAGCAGCTTAGAGGCAGGGGGGATGAACATTCAGTACTTC.

The chain has TRBV5-6 and TRBJ2-2; D is perhaps TRBD1 or TRBD2 (6 bases each). CDR1 SGHDT and CDR2 YYEEEE come from the germline V gene. Trimming cost V 4 bases and J 3 bases, with 16 bases left between them. CDR3 length: 16 amino acids. For the CDR3, the DNA is TGTGCCAGCAGCCTGATGGGGGGCTTGGACACCGGGGAGCTGTTTTTT. Protein: CASSLMGGLDTGELFF.

This chain uses TRBV29-1 with TRBJ1-2, with D perhaps TRBD1 (6 bases). The CDR3 consists of 14 residues. Germline lookup yields CDR1 SQVTM and CDR2 ANQGSEA. V lost 6 bases and J lost 4, with 18 bases in between. The CDR3 DNA sequence: TGCAGCGTACCCTCGGAACAGGGTGGCTATGGCTACACCTTC. Residues: CSVPSEQGGYGYTF.